Following are 7 T cell receptor beta chains from one sample sequenced in a study of OX40 agonist ivuxolimab in advanced cancers. Sequencing used immunoSEQ multiplex PCR; TCRdb keeps in-frame clones, though not all of them. Here the sample spans around 95,000 clones, 85% to 95% being singletons. The sample here was CD4+ or CD8+ T cells sorted from blood, taken in a trial of the OX40 agonist ivuxolimab. These receptors all stem from an adult with an advanced solid tumor such as melanoma, head and neck, liver or kidney cancer.

The chain recombines TRBV6-6 with TRBJ1-5, with D possibly being TRBD1 (6 bases). The CDR3 spans 15 residues. V was clipped by 2 bases and J by 4 bases, with 12 bases between them. From germline, CDR1 is MNHNY and CDR2 SVGAGI (reference sequence). The CDR3 here is CASSYEAGANQPQHF. CDR3 bases: TGTGCCAGCAGTTACGAGGCAGGGGCAAATCAGCCCCAGCATTTT.

The rearrangement links TRBV11-2 to TRBJ1-1; 10 positions agree with TRBD1. The V gene end was trimmed by 3 bases and the J gene end by 11 bases; junction bases not matched to a gene: 9. Germline V gene lookup returns CDR1 SGHAT and CDR2 FQNNGV. The CDR3 sequence is 14 residues long. DNA of the CDR3: TGTGCCAGCAGCTTTCGACAGGGGGCTCGTTCGGCTTTCTTT. This encodes CASSFRQGARSAFF.

The V and J genes are TRBV6-1 and TRBJ2-2; D is undetermined. Germline CDR1 and CDR2: MNHNS and SASEGT. Trimming left V 8 bases short and J 4 bases short, with 11 bases between. The CDR3 is 13 residues long. CDR3: CASSDRGTGELFF. As DNA, the CDR3 is TGTGCCAGCTCAGACCGCGGCACCGGGGAGCTGTTTTTT.

This chain joins TRBV27 and TRBJ2-1; 9 positions match TRBD2. Germline trimming cut 5 bases from V and 3 bases from J; bases unmatched to any gene: 5. CDR1 is MNHEY, CDR2 SMNVEV, per germline (reference sequence). The CDR3 has 15 amino acids. The CDR3 nucleotides read TGTGCCAGCAGTGGCGGGAGGGCCAACTACAATGAGCAGTTCTTC. Translated, it gives CASSGGRANYNEQFF.

The chain employs TRBV11-2 and TRBJ2-1; D unresolved. The V and J ends lost 2 bases and 8 bases respectively, with 4 bases between them. Germline lookup yields CDR1 SGHAT and CDR2 FQNNGV. The CDR3 is 11 amino acids. CDR3 nucleotide sequence: TGTGCCAGCAGCTTATACCATGAGCAGTTCTTC. It translates to CASSLYHEQFF.

The chain combines TRBV6-5 with TRBJ1-6; TRBD1 matches at 7 bases. The V segment lost 11 bases and the J segment 8 bases; nucleotides outside the gene matches: 9. The CDR3 is 13 amino acids. CDR1 MNHEY and CDR2 SVGAGI come from the germline V gene. CDR3 coding DNA: TGTGCCCCCAGGGGGGGGGCCGATTCACCCCTCCACTTT. Translating it yields CAPRGGADSPLHF.

The chain recombines TRBV19 with TRBJ2-5; a possible D gene is TRBD2 (7 bases). Trimming removed 4 bases at V and 4 bases at J, with 22 bases between. The CDR3 loop spans 17 amino acids. The germline gives CDR1 LNHDA, CDR2 SQIVND (reference sequence). The CDR3 DNA sequence: TGTGCCAGTAGTAGCCCTCCCGGTCGGGGGGCCCCAGAGACCCAGTACTTC. Protein product: CASSSPPGRGAPETQYF. Variable domain in full (rest from reference TRBV19 and TRBJ2-5): DGGITQSPKYLFRKEGQNVTLSCEQNLNHDAMYWYRQDPGQGLRLIYYSQIVNDFQKGDIAEGYSVSREKKESFPLTVTSAQKNPTAFYLCASSSPPGRGAPETQYFGPGTRLLVL.